The 27 T cell receptor beta chains below come from one sample, sequenced in a study of T cell changes during pregnancy in multiple sclerosis. Using immunoSEQ multiplex PCR, the repertoire was profiled, and TCRdb retains in-frame clones only, with some absent. The sample yields roughly 29,000 clones, 75% to 90% seen once. The sample was CD4+ T cells from peripheral blood mononuclear cells, taken in the first trimester of pregnancy. These TCRs come from a female donor in good health, enrolled as a control in a pregnancy study.

Relative to its sample, this clone is medium-sized. The chain employs TRBV19 and TRBJ1-2; 7 nucleotides match TRBD1. The germline V gene encodes CDR1 LNHDA and CDR2 SQIVND (reference sequence). Trimming removed 4 bases from V and 4 bases from J; junction bases left unmatched: 6. The CDR3 sequence is 14 residues long. The CDR3 nucleotides are TGTGCCAGTAGTACTCGAGGGGGCCTCTATGGCTACACCTTC. This encodes CASSTRGGLYGYTF.

The chain is built from TRBV2 and TRBJ2-2; TRBD1 aligns across 7 bases. V shed 3 bases, J shed 4 bases, and the junction held 5 bases outside the gene matches. CDR1 and CDR2 (germline): SNHLY, FYNNEI. The CDR3 covers 15 residues. CDR3: CASSDYRGGTGELFF. The CDR3 nucleotides read TGTGCCAGCAGTGACTACAGGGGTGGCACCGGGGAGCTGTTTTTT. Filled out from reference TRBV2 and TRBJ2-2, the complete variable domain reads EPEVTQTPSHQVTQMGQEVILRCVPISNHLYFYWYRQILGQKVEFLVSFYNNEISEKSEIFDDQFSVERPDGSNFTLKIRSTKLEDSAMYFCASSDYRGGTGELFFGEGSRLTVL.

This chain joins TRBV30 and TRBJ2-1; 10 bases map to TRBD1. Losses at the gene ends were 0 bases for V and 8 bases for J; bases not matched to a gene: 10. This CDR3 region has 16 residues. The germline gives CDR1 GTSNPN, CDR2 SVGIG (reference sequence). The CDR3, as DNA: TGTGCCTGGAGTGTACTGGGACAGGGGTATATAGATGAGCAGTTCTTC. It codes for CAWSVLGQGYIDEQFF.

V gene TRBV5-4 combines with J gene TRBJ2-5; D ambiguous. This CDR3 has 13 amino acids. The germline gives CDR1 SGHNT, CDR2 YYREEE (reference sequence). V gave up 4 bases and J gave up 5 bases, with 12 bases separating them. In nucleotides, the CDR3 is TGTGCCAGCAGCCTAGATAGATGGGAGACCCAGTACTTC. Translation gives CASSLDRWETQYF.

The J gene is TRBJ2-7, the V gene TRBV10-3; TRBD2 matches 11 bases. V gave up 4 bases and J gave up 4 bases; unmatched junction bases: 6. CDR1 ENHRY and CDR2 SYGVKD come from the germline V gene. This CDR3 has 15 residues. The CDR3 bases are TGTGCCATCAGTGGAATAGCGGGAGGGCCGTACGAGCAGTACTTC. It specifies CAISGIAGGPYEQYF.

The chain uses TRBV28 and TRBJ1-5; no definite D call. V lost 5 bases to trimming and J lost 7 bases, with 15 bases between them. CDR3 size: 14 residues. Germline values: CDR1 MDHEN, CDR2 SYDVKM. The DNA for the CDR3 is TGTGCCAGCAGTCCCCCGAGAGGATGGCAGCCCCAGCATTTT. This encodes CASSPPRGWQPQHF.

J is TRBJ2-5 and V is TRBV6-1, with 8 bases lining up with TRBD1. The CDR3 contains 14 residues. Trimming took 4 bases from V and 1 from J; bases not matched to a gene: 2. The V gene's germline CDR1 is MNHNS and CDR2 SASEGT. The CDR3 nucleotides are TGTGCCAGCAGTGCAACAGGGGGCCAAGAGACCCAGTACTTC. Its translation: CASSATGGQETQYF.

The chain combines TRBV4-1 with TRBJ2-1; unclear D gene. V lost 3 bases, J lost 0 bases, and 12 bases lay in between. Germline V gene lookup returns CDR1 MGHRA and CDR2 YSYEKL. This CDR3 region has 16 residues. CDR3 in amino acids: CASSQAAQSSYNEQFF. Here the CDR3 DNA reads TGCGCCAGCAGCCAGGCGGCCCAGAGCTCCTACAATGAGCAGTTCTTC.

J is TRBJ2-3 and V is TRBV5-6; 9 nucleotides align to TRBD2. This CDR3 region has 16 residues. Germline lookup yields CDR1 SGHDT and CDR2 YYEEEE. V lost 0 bases, J lost 0 bases, and 2 bases stayed unmatched. The CDR3 loop is CASSLVAGVSTDTQYF. DNA of the CDR3: TGTGCCAGCAGCTTGGTAGCGGGGGTGAGCACAGATACGCAGTATTTT. Looking up the rest from reference TRBV5-6 and TRBJ2-3 gives the full variable domain: DAGVTQSPTHLIKTRGQQVTLRCSPKSGHDTVSWYQQALGQGPQFIFQYYEEEERQRGNFPDRFSGHQFPNYSSELNVNALLLGDSALYLCASSLVAGVSTDTQYFGPGTRLTVL.

The CDR3 DNA follows: TGCAGCGTTGAAGATGCGGGAGAGGGGTACGAGCAGTACTTC. Its protein product is CSVEDAGEGYEQYF. The chain couples TRBV29-1 to TRBJ2-7; 7 bases fit TRBD2. The CDR3 length is 14 residues. The germline gives CDR1 SQVTM, CDR2 ANQGSEA. The ends lost 0 bases at V and 4 bases at J; junction bases unmatched: 6.

V is TRBV7-2 and J is TRBJ2-5, with 9 bases matching TRBD2. V lost 4 bases to trimming and J lost 2 bases; unmatched junction nucleotides: 5. CDR3 size: 15 residues. CDR1 SGHTA and CDR2 FQGNSA come from the germline V gene. The CDR3 region is CASSYYSGGQETQYF. The CDR3, as DNA: TGTGCCAGCAGCTACTATAGCGGGGGACAAGAGACCCAGTACTTC.

The V gene is TRBV29-1, the J gene TRBJ2-3, with TRBD2 matching over 7 bases. V trimming: 4 bases; J trimming: 0 bases; junction bases outside the gene matches: 7. CDR3 size: 15 residues. From germline, CDR1 is SQVTM and CDR2 ANQGSEA. CDR3 bases: TGCAGCGTTGGGTCCCGGGAGGCAAGCACAGATACGCAGTATTTT. Protein product: CSVGSREASTDTQYF.

The rearrangement joins TRBV29-1 to TRBJ2-3; TRBD2 aligns across 10 bases. Germline assignment: CDR1 SQVTM and CDR2 ANQGSEA. This CDR3 contains 15 residues. V lost 2 bases, J lost 6 bases, and 8 bases stayed unmatched. This chain's CDR3 is CSVERSSGSVDTQYF. The CDR3 DNA sequence: TGCAGCGTTGAAAGGTCTAGCGGGAGTGTGGATACGCAGTATTTT.

V is TRBV11-2 and J is TRBJ2-5; perhaps TRBD2 as D (6 bases). The CDR3 length is 18 residues. V shed 3 bases and J shed 2 bases, with 22 bases lying between them. The germline V gene has CDR1 SGHAT and CDR2 FQNNGV. CDR3 DNA: TGTGCCAGCAGCTTCGGGTGGGCGAAGCGGGCGCTTCAAGAGACCCAGTACTTC. It is translated as CASSFGWAKRALQETQYF.

This CDR3 is CASSPERTTYGYTF. The CDR3 nucleotides read TGTGCCAGCAGTCCGGAACGGACAACCTATGGCTACACCTTC. The chain links TRBV28 to TRBJ1-2; D is perhaps TRBD1 (5 bases). There are 14 residues in the CDR3. V dropped 5 bases and J dropped 4 bases, with 14 bases sitting between them. Germline CDR1 reads MDHEN; CDR2 reads SYDVKM.

V usage is TRBV30 and J usage is TRBJ1-1; a weak D match, TRBD1 (5 bases). The ends were cut back, 4 bases at V and 1 base at J, with 10 bases in the middle. This CDR3 has 13 residues. In germline, CDR1 is GTSNPN, CDR2 SVGIG (reference sequence). This chain's CDR3 is CAWKFTGNTEAFF. The CDR3 nucleotides are TGTGCCTGGAAGTTTACAGGGAACACTGAAGCTTTCTTT.

The V gene is TRBV5-8, the J gene TRBJ1-1; TRBD1 matches 7 bases. CDR1 and CDR2 (germline): SGHTS, YDEGEE. CDR3 length equals 15 residues. V lost 4 bases to trimming and J lost 2 bases; unmatched junction nucleotides: 8. CDR3 nucleotides: TGTGCCAGCAGCCCGAGGGCAGGGGGAAACACTGAAGCTTTCTTT. Translated: CASSPRAGGNTEAFF.

The rearrangement uses TRBV27 and TRBJ1-1, with D unresolved. This CDR3 region has 15 residues. CDR1 and CDR2 from the germline V gene are MNHEY and SMNVEV (reference sequence). V lost 4 bases and J 3 bases, leaving 15 bases between the germline ends. The CDR3 sequence: CASSSQQPPYTEAFF. CDR3 in DNA: TGTGCCAGCAGTTCCCAACAGCCTCCCTACACTGAAGCTTTCTTT.

The V gene is TRBV28, the J gene TRBJ1-5; D uncertain. The V end lost 0 bases, the J end lost 0 bases, and 15 bases lay between the germline ends. Germline V CDR1 and CDR2: MDHEN, SYDVKM. The CDR3 runs 18 residues. In DNA form, the CDR3 reads TGTGCCAGCAGTTTATGGGAGACCGCCCAGAATAGCAATCAGCCCCAGCATTTT. It translates to CASSLWETAQNSNQPQHF.

The rearrangement uses TRBV28 and TRBJ1-5; TRBD1 matches 7 bases. CDR3 length equals 15 residues. Germline-derived CDR1 and CDR2 are MDHEN and SYDVKM. After removal of 4 bases from V and 5 bases from J, the junction contained 8 bases not matched to a gene. CDR3 in DNA: TGTGCCAGCAGTTCACAGGGGAAGCCCCATCAGCCCCAGCATTTT. Encoded protein: CASSSQGKPHQPQHF.

The chain employs TRBV29-1 and TRBJ1-4; maybe TRBD1 (6 bases). CDR1 is SQVTM and CDR2 is ANQGSEA in the germline V gene. V shed 6 bases and J shed 6 bases, with 14 bases lying between them. The CDR3 has 13 amino acids. CDR3 sequence reads: CSVKGGGDEKLFF. Here the CDR3 DNA reads TGCAGCGTAAAAGGGGGAGGGGATGAAAAACTGTTTTTT.

This clone was found once. J is TRBJ2-2 and V is TRBV2; 14 bases are shared with TRBD2. CDR3 length equals 17 residues. CDR1 and CDR2 from the germline V gene are SNHLY and FYNNEI. J lost 5 bases, V lost 5 bases, and 7 bases had no gene match. The CDR3 DNA reads TGTGCCAGCAGTAAAGGACTAGCGGGGGGTCTAACCGGGGAGCTGTTTTTT. This gives the protein CASSKGLAGGLTGELFF. The variable domain in full, with the rest retrieved from reference TRBV2 and TRBJ2-2, is EPEVTQTPSHQVTQMGQEVILRCVPISNHLYFYWYRQILGQKVEFLVSFYNNEISEKSEIFDDQFSVERPDGSNFTLKIRSTKLEDSAMYFCASSKGLAGGLTGELFFGEGSRLTVL.

The rearrangement joins TRBV20-1 to TRBJ1-2; TRBD1 might be the D (6 bases). Germline V gene lookup returns CDR1 DFQATT and CDR2 SNEGSKA (reference sequence). The CDR3 runs to 11 residues. The CDR3 here is CRRGTHYGYTF. The DNA of the CDR3 is TGCAGGCGGGGGACACACTATGGCTACACCTTC.

This sequence joins TRBV7-2 and TRBJ1-4, with D unresolved. This CDR3 region has 15 residues. Trimming took 3 bases from V and 8 from J, leaving 16 bases between them. Germline-derived CDR1 and CDR2 are SGHTA and FQGNSA. The CDR3 bases are TGTGCCAGCAGCTTGAGGGCAGGCGGGGAGGAAAAACTGTTTTTT. Its translation: CASSLRAGGEEKLFF.

This clone was seen once. V is TRBV19 and J is TRBJ2-7; 7 bases agree with TRBD1. V lost 2 bases, J lost 5 bases, and 3 bases stayed unmatched. Germline-derived CDR1 and CDR2 are LNHDA and SQIVND (reference sequence). CDR3 length equals 13 residues. The CDR3 sequence is CASSIFTGDEQYF. DNA for the CDR3: TGTGCCAGTAGTATATTTACAGGGGACGAGCAGTACTTC.

This chain links TRBV21-1 with TRBJ1-5; no check of the table's D call, TRBD1, against the DNA was made. TRBV21-1 is a recognized pseudogene. The length of the CDR3 is 19 residues. CDR3 sequence reads: CASSNPGQGGMLSNQPQHF. The CDR3 bases are TGTGCCAGCAGCAACCCGGGACAGGGTGGGATGCTCAGCAATCAGCCCCAGCATTTT.

This clone was observed a handful of times. J is TRBJ1-1 and V is TRBV5-1; 9 bases match TRBD1. In germline, CDR1 is SGHRS, CDR2 YFSETQ. The CDR3 contains 16 residues. V shed 4 bases, J shed 3 bases, and the junction held 10 bases outside the gene matches. The chain's CDR3 is CASSMGTGFADTEAFF. The CDR3 nucleotides are TGCGCCAGCAGCATGGGGACAGGGTTCGCGGACACTGAAGCTTTCTTT.